Following are 28 T cell receptor beta chains from one sample sequenced in a study of blood T cell repertoires in COVID-19. Repertoires were generated with immunoSEQ multiplex PCR, while TCRdb's copy carries only in-frame clones and drops some. Here the sample spans about 59,000 clones, over 75% being singletons. Sequenced sample: peripheral blood. The receptors here all came from a man at least 80 years old in a cohort sampled during active COVID-19.

V usage is TRBV10-3 and J usage is TRBJ2-5, with 10 bases fitting TRBD2. Germline-derived CDR1 and CDR2 are ENHRY and SYGVKD. The CDR3 spans 15 residues. V was clipped by 2 bases and J by 2 bases; unmatched bases: 2. DNA of the CDR3: TGTGCCATCAGTGAGGCTAGCGGGGGACAAGAGACCCAGTACTTC. It codes for CAISEASGGQETQYF.

The chain recombines TRBV6-5 with TRBJ1-2; 10 bases are shared with TRBD1. CDR3 length equals 14 residues. V shed 7 bases and J 5 bases; nucleotides not matched to a gene: 7. CDR1 MNHEY and CDR2 SVGAGI come from the germline V gene. CDR3 residues: CASTQTGGGYGYTF. The CDR3 nucleotides read TGTGCCAGCACTCAGACAGGGGGCGGTTATGGCTACACCTTC.

The chain couples TRBV5-4 to TRBJ1-2; 10 nucleotides match TRBD1. Trimming at V came to 4 bases and at J to 4 bases, leaving 7 bases not matched to a gene. From germline, CDR1 is SGHNT and CDR2 YYREEE (reference sequence). The CDR3 is 15 amino acids. CDR3 protein: CASSGPGTGAYGYTF. The CDR3 nucleotides read TGTGCCAGCAGCGGGCCCGGGACAGGGGCCTATGGCTACACCTTC. Combining the CDR3 with reference TRBV5-4 and TRBJ1-2 gives the whole variable domain ETGVTQSPTHLIKTRGQQVTLRCSSQSGHNTVSWYQQALGQGPQFIFQYYREEENGRGNFPPRFSGLQFPNYSSELNVNALELDDSALYLCASSGPGTGAYGYTFGSGTRLTVV.

This chain uses TRBV5-1 with TRBJ2-5; the D is unclear. Germline CDR1 and CDR2: SGHRS and YFSETQ. With 0 bases removed from V and 1 base from J, the gap between germline ends came to 4 bases. This CDR3 is built from 13 residues. The CDR3: CASSLEPQETQYF. The CDR3 DNA follows: TGCGCCAGCAGCTTGGAGCCCCAAGAGACCCAGTACTTC.

This sequence joins TRBV7-2 and TRBJ2-2; 9 bases match TRBD2. The CDR3 length is 17 residues. Germline V gene data show CDR1 as SGHTA and CDR2 as FQGNSA. V shed 1 base and J 8 bases; nucleotides not matched to a gene: 11. For the CDR3, the DNA is TGTGCCAGCAGCTTAGTCGGCTCGCGGGGGGGCCGGGGGGAGCTGTTTTTT. Its translation is CASSLVGSRGGRGELFF.

The chain has TRBV19 and TRBJ2-3, with unresolved D. The CDR3 spans 14 residues. Deletions cut 5 bases from V and 2 bases from J, with 11 bases between. Germline-derived CDR1 and CDR2 are LNHDA and SQIVND (reference sequence). This chain's CDR3 is CASSGLSPTDTQYF. Here the CDR3 DNA reads TGTGCCAGTAGTGGGCTTTCCCCCACAGATACGCAGTATTTT.

J is TRBJ2-3 and V is TRBV3-1 (or the pseudogene TRBV3-2); D is perhaps TRBD2 (7 bases). The CDR3 runs 16 residues. The V end was cut by 6 bases, the J end by 0 bases, with 16 bases between. In germline, CDR1 is LGHDT, CDR2 YNNKEL (reference sequence). CDR3 amino acids: CASSGRGGPSTDTQYF. Here the CDR3 DNA reads TGTGCCAGCAGTGGACGCGGGGGCCCTAGCACAGATACGCAGTATTTT.

In its sample, this clone was seen once. The chain uses TRBV7-2 and TRBJ1-2; 7 nucleotides agree with TRBD1. J gave up 4 bases and V 5 bases, and 7 bases lay outside the gene matches. Germline CDR1 SGHTA, CDR2 FQGNSA. The CDR3 is 14 amino acids. The CDR3 region has the DNA TGTGCCAGCAGCCCACAGGGGACCCGCTATGGCTACACCTTC. As protein: CASSPQGTRYGYTF.

The chain recombines TRBV5-1 with TRBJ2-1, with a tentative D call TRBD1 (6 bases). Per germline, CDR1 SGHRS and CDR2 YFSETQ. This CDR3 has 15 residues. Trimming pared 0 bases from V and 8 bases from J, leaving 15 bases between. CDR3 in DNA: TGCGCCAGCAGCTTGGTGGGCACAGGGTATGATGAGCAGTTCTTC. Amino acid sequence: CASSLVGTGYDEQFF.

The sample holds one count of this clone. The sample holds other DNA sequences that translate to the same CDR3. The chain uses TRBV7-3 and TRBJ2-1; TRBD1 agrees at 7 bases. The CDR3 contains 14 residues. The V and J ends lost 3 bases and 6 bases, in that order; junction bases with no gene match: 5. CDR1 and CDR2 (germline): SGHTA, FQGTGA. The CDR3 is CASSFRDRGNEQFF. The DNA for the CDR3 is TGTGCCAGCAGCTTCCGGGACAGAGGCAATGAGCAGTTCTTC.

The rearrangement joins TRBV27 to TRBJ1-5, with 9 bases aligning to TRBD1. The J segment lost 7 bases and the V segment lost 6 bases, leaving 7 bases of the junction unmatched. CDR3 length equals 14 residues. From germline, CDR1 is MNHEY and CDR2 SMNVEV (reference sequence). CDR3 nucleotide sequence: TGTGCCAGCAGGTCAACAGGGGGCATACAGCCCCAGCATTTT. It translates to CASRSTGGIQPQHF.

The chain joins TRBV5-1 to TRBJ2-7, with 8 bases fitting TRBD1. The J segment lost 3 bases and the V segment lost 4 bases, leaving 3 bases of the junction unmatched. Germline values: CDR1 SGHRS, CDR2 YFSETQ. The CDR3 totals 13 residues. CDR3 coding DNA: TGCGCCAGCAGCATACAGGGGGACTACGAGCAGTACTTC. The encoded protein is CASSIQGDYEQYF.

This clone was recorded a few times. The rearrangement links TRBV5-1 to TRBJ2-7; D is ambiguous. The germline V and J ends were trimmed by 4 bases and 0 bases, with 17 bases remaining between them. The CDR3 loop spans 16 amino acids. Germline values: CDR1 SGHRS, CDR2 YFSETQ. The CDR3 nucleotides are TGCGCCAGCAGCGTGATGGCTGGCCCCAGCTCCTACGAGCAGTACTTC. Translation gives CASSVMAGPSSYEQYF.

V usage is TRBV7-9 and J usage is TRBJ1-4, with a possible D match to TRBD1 (5 bases). CDR1 and CDR2 from the germline V gene are SEHNR and FQNEAQ (reference sequence). V was cut by 5 bases and J by 5 bases, with 9 bases left in between. This CDR3 comprises 13 residues. The CDR3 region is CASSLGLNEKLFF. Written as DNA, the CDR3 is TGTGCCAGCAGCCTGGGGCTGAATGAAAAACTGTTTTTT.

The chain has TRBV6-5 and TRBJ1-1, with TRBD1 identical over 7 bases. The CDR3 spans 15 residues. The ends lost 10 bases at V and 3 bases at J; junction bases unmatched: 14. Looked up from germline, CDR1 is MNHEY and CDR2 is SVGAGI. CDR3 nucleotide sequence: TGTGCCACCTTTCTGGGGGGACAGAGGGACACTGAAGCTTTCTTT. It is translated as CATFLGGQRDTEAFF.

V usage is TRBV27 and J usage is TRBJ1-1; D is perhaps TRBD1 (6 bases). The CDR3 spans 16 residues. Per germline, CDR1 MNHEY and CDR2 SMNVEV (reference sequence). V was shortened by 5 bases and J by 0 bases, with 16 bases between the two germline ends. As DNA, the CDR3 is TGTGCCAGCAGTCCTTCGGTTGGGACACTGAACACTGAAGCTTTCTTT. Translated: CASSPSVGTLNTEAFF.

This clone was seen only once. V and J are TRBV18 and TRBJ2-3; 12 nucleotides match TRBD1. This CDR3 comprises 16 residues. The V segment lost 5 bases and the J segment 3 bases; nucleotides outside the gene matches: 6. Germline CDR1 is KGHSH and CDR2 is LQKENI. The CDR3 bases are TGTGCCAGCTCAAAGGGACAGGGGGCGCAAACAGATACGCAGTATTTT. It specifies CASSKGQGAQTDTQYF.

The chain is built from TRBV5-6 and TRBJ2-5; D call uncertain. The length of the CDR3 is 15 residues. The ends were cut back, 3 bases at V and 5 bases at J, with 17 bases in the middle. Per germline, CDR1 SGHDT and CDR2 YYEEEE. CDR3 protein: CASSSTVRKEETQYF. The CDR3 DNA reads TGTGCCAGCAGCTCGACGGTGAGAAAGGAGGAGACCCAGTACTTC.

This clone was seen a single time. The gene calls are TRBV30 and TRBJ2-3; 10 bases are shared with TRBD1. The CDR3 runs to 15 residues. Germline values: CDR1 GTSNPN, CDR2 SVGIG (reference sequence). The ends lost 1 base at V and 4 bases at J; junction bases unmatched: 5. The CDR3 here is CAWSDDRGRPDTQYF. The CDR3 DNA follows: TGTGCCTGGAGTGATGACAGGGGGCGCCCAGATACGCAGTATTTT.

The chain has TRBV7-2 and TRBJ1-5, with 8 positions matching TRBD1. From germline, CDR1 is SGHTA and CDR2 FQGNSA. V lost 5 bases to trimming and J lost 4 bases; unmatched junction nucleotides: 4. The CDR3 totals 14 residues. Here the CDR3 DNA reads TGTGCCAGCAGCGGAGACAGGGGAAATCAGCCCCAGCATTTT. Encoded protein: CASSGDRGNQPQHF.

V gene TRBV6-1 combines with J gene TRBJ1-3, with 7 bases aligning to TRBD1. The CDR3 sequence is 17 residues long. V dropped 0 bases and J dropped 2; count of bases not matched to a gene: 7. Germline V CDR1 and CDR2: MNHNS, SASEGT. The CDR3 protein is CASSEASAGGTGNTIYF. In DNA form, the CDR3 reads TGTGCCAGCAGTGAAGCCTCTGCAGGGGGGACTGGAAACACCATATATTTT.

This clone appeared once. The chain has TRBV3-1 (or the pseudogene TRBV3-2) and TRBJ1-6; D may be TRBD1 (6 bases). The CDR3 consists of 14 residues. Germline CDR1 and CDR2: LGHDT and YNNKEL (reference sequence). Trimming left V 3 bases short and J 9 bases short, with 12 bases between. The CDR3: CASSHYRDVSPLHF. In nucleotides, the CDR3 is TGTGCCAGCAGCCATTACAGGGATGTTTCACCCCTCCACTTT.

This sequence joins TRBV30 and TRBJ1-1; D may be TRBD1 (5 bases). Per the germline V gene, CDR1 is GTSNPN and CDR2 is SVGIG (reference sequence). With 0 bases removed from V and 5 bases from J, the gap between germline ends came to 13 bases. The CDR3 extends over 14 amino acids. CDR3 protein: CAWSVHGGTTEAFF. CDR3 bases: TGTGCCTGGAGTGTACACGGGGGGACGACTGAAGCTTTCTTT. Full variable domain (missing parts from reference TRBV30 and TRBJ1-1): SQTIHQWPATLVQPVGSPLSLECTVEGTSNPNLYWYRQAAGRGLQLLFYSVGIGQISSEVPQNLSASRPQDRQFILSSKKLLLSDSGFYLCAWSVHGGTTEAFFGQGTRLTVV.

Only a few counts were recorded for this clone. The gene calls are TRBV5-8 and TRBJ1-6; D possibly corresponds to TRBD1 (5 bases). V lost 5 bases and J 3 bases, leaving 12 bases between the germline ends. Germline assignment: CDR1 SGHTS and CDR2 YDEGEE. This CDR3 region has 15 residues. The CDR3: CASRIDSLYNSPLHF. The CDR3 DNA reads as TGTGCCAGCAGAATCGACAGTCTCTATAATTCACCCCTCCACTTT.

The rearrangement joins TRBV5-1 to TRBJ2-5, with 9 bases lining up with TRBD1. V was pared by 1 base and J by 3 bases, with 7 bases of the junction left unmatched. The length of the CDR3 is 16 residues. Looked up from germline, CDR1 is SGHRS and CDR2 is YFSETQ. CDR3 residues: CASSLTGGAREETQYF. The CDR3, as DNA: TGCGCCAGCAGCTTGACAGGGGGCGCTAGGGAAGAGACCCAGTACTTC.

A few counts support this clone. The V gene is TRBV11-3, the J gene TRBJ2-7; D might be TRBD1 (6 bases). This CDR3 contains 15 residues. Germline V lookup: CDR1 SGHNT, CDR2 YENEEA. The V and J ends lost 1 base and 3 bases respectively, with 13 bases between them. Written as DNA, the CDR3 is TGTGCCAGCAGCTTAGGGGTACAGGGCCGCTACGAGCAGTACTTC. This encodes CASSLGVQGRYEQYF.

J is TRBJ1-2 and V is TRBV6-1; D not certain. Germline CDR1 MNHNS, CDR2 SASEGT. The CDR3 totals 12 residues. The V end lost 2 bases, the J end lost 12 bases, and 13 bases lay between the germline ends. The CDR3: CASSELWHGNTF. The DNA of the CDR3 is TGTGCCAGCAGTGAACTTTGGCACGGGAACACCTTC.

The chain carries TRBV9 and TRBJ2-1, with 9 bases that match TRBD2. The CDR3 is made up of 16 amino acids. The V and J ends lost 0 bases and 3 bases, in that order; junction bases with no gene match: 4. Germline CDR1 SGDLS, CDR2 YYNGEE. CDR3 loop: CASSVAGRGGYNEQFF. For the CDR3, the DNA is TGTGCCAGCAGCGTAGCTGGGCGGGGGGGCTACAATGAGCAGTTCTTC.